This passage covers 5 T cell receptor beta chains from one sample sequenced in a study of somatic mutations in cytotoxic T cells in rheumatoid arthritis. Only in-frame clones appear in the TCRdb table, and some are missing; sequencing was by immunoSEQ multiplex PCR. The sample lists 4,000 to 5,000 clones, 79% occurring once. The specimen was CD8+ T cells sorted from blood. The receptors were sampled from an adult with rheumatoid arthritis.

This clone was picked up one time. V usage is TRBV6-5 and J usage is TRBJ2-5; D gene unclear. The CDR3 is 12 residues long. From germline, CDR1 is MNHEY and CDR2 SVGAGI. V shed 6 bases and J shed 3 bases, with 8 bases lying between them. The CDR3 DNA is TGTGCCAGCAGGTCTAGGGAAGAGACCCAGTACTTC. This sequence encodes CASRSREETQYF.

V is TRBV7-6 and J is TRBJ2-7, with TRBD2 identical over 7 bases. There are 17 residues in the CDR3. V dropped 1 base and J dropped 6; count of bases not matched to a gene: 15. Looked up from germline, CDR1 is SGHVS and CDR2 is FNYEAQ. CDR3 coding DNA: TGTGCCAGCAGCTTAGATCACCCAGGGACTATCTCGGGCGAGCAGTACTTC. Its translation: CASSLDHPGTISGEQYF.

The CDR3 DNA follows: TGTGCCAGCGAAGAGTTCAGGAGCACTGAAGCTTTCTTT. This codes for CASEEFRSTEAFF. The chain is built from TRBV11-2 and TRBJ1-1, with no clear D. V lost 8 bases to trimming and J lost 4 bases, with 14 bases between them. Germline V gene sequence: CDR1 SGHAT, CDR2 FQNNGV. CDR3 length: 13 amino acids.

V and J are TRBV5-4 and TRBJ1-1, with TRBD1 identical over 10 bases. V lost 2 bases, J lost 5 bases, and 6 bases stayed unmatched. Germline V gives CDR1 SGHNT, CDR2 YYREEE (reference sequence). The CDR3 consists of 15 residues. The CDR3 sequence is CASSFGDRGVTEAFF. CDR3 sequence (DNA): TGTGCCAGCAGCTTTGGGGACAGGGGAGTAACTGAAGCTTTCTTT.

This clone was found a few times. The chain has TRBV7-9 and TRBJ2-1; D is unclear. Germline V lookup: CDR1 SEHNR, CDR2 FQNEAQ (reference sequence). The CDR3 loop spans 12 amino acids. The ends were cut back, 2 bases at V and 7 bases at J, with 6 bases in the middle. The DNA for the CDR3 is TGTGCCAGCAGCTTATTGAGTAATGAGCAGTTCTTC. Translating gives CASSLLSNEQFF.